The 15 T cell receptor beta chains below all came from one sample that was sequenced in a study of siplizumab effects on memory and regulatory T cells. Assay: immunoSEQ multiplex PCR; the TCRdb copy retains only in-frame clones and omits some. The top ten clones hold roughly 0.031% of a sample with 94,000 or so clones, 96% of them seen once. Sequences were obtained from naive CD4+ T cells sorted from blood. The receptor set was obtained from a human donor in good health.

V usage is TRBV6-1 and J usage is TRBJ2-5, with TRBD1 as a possible D gene (5 bases). CDR1 and CDR2 from the germline V gene are MNHNS and SASEGT. CDR3 length: 14 amino acids. Deletions cut 2 bases from V and 5 bases from J, with 12 bases between. CDR3 sequence reads: CASSERGSQETQYF. The CDR3 DNA follows: TGTGCCAGCAGTGAAAGGGGAAGTCAGGAGACCCAGTACTTC.

The rearrangement joins TRBV5-1 to TRBJ2-1; 9 positions agree with TRBD2. With 4 bases clipped from V and 9 bases from J, the junction kept 20 bases outside the gene matches. The CDR3 is 18 residues long. In germline, CDR1 is SGHRS, CDR2 YFSETQ. The CDR3 DNA reads TGCGCCAGCAGCCTAGGATGGTCGCGGGGGGGCGAAGCATTTGAGCAGTTCTTC. The encoded protein is CASSLGWSRGGEAFEQFF.

The chain joins TRBV28 to TRBJ2-7; D is undetermined. V lost 9 bases, J lost 2 bases, and 8 bases lay in between. Looked up from germline, CDR1 is MDHEN and CDR2 is SYDVKM. The CDR3 extends over 11 amino acids. The CDR3 DNA sequence: TGTGCCAGTCGACACGCCTACGAGCAGTACTTC. Translated, it gives CASRHAYEQYF. Supplemented by reference TRBV28 and TRBJ2-7, the full variable domain reads DVKVTQSSRYLVKRTGEKVFLECVQDMDHENMFWYRQDPGLGLRLIYFSYDVKMKEKGDIPEGYSVSREKKERFSLILESASTNQTSMYLCASRHAYEQYFGPGTRLTVT.

The rearrangement uses TRBV4-2 and TRBJ1-5; 7 bases fit TRBD1. The CDR3 covers 15 residues. Germline V lookup: CDR1 LGHNA, CDR2 YNFKEQ. J gave up 5 bases and V 0 bases, and 4 bases lay outside the gene matches. CDR3 protein: CASSQETGNHQPQHF. For the CDR3, the DNA is TGTGCCAGCAGCCAAGAGACAGGGAATCATCAGCCCCAGCATTTT.

This rearrangement joins TRBV19 to TRBJ1-2; 7 bases align to TRBD1. The junction had 6 bases not matched to a gene; V was cut back by 4 bases and J by 4 bases. The V gene's germline CDR1 is LNHDA and CDR2 SQIVND (reference sequence). The CDR3 runs to 14 residues. This chain's CDR3 is CASSTQGVGYGYTF. The CDR3 coding sequence is TGTGCCAGTAGTACCCAGGGGGTGGGCTATGGCTACACCTTC.

The chain couples TRBV7-8 to TRBJ1-2, with D unresolved. This CDR3 spans 15 amino acids. Germline values: CDR1 SGHVS, CDR2 FQNEAQ. The germline V and J ends were trimmed by 5 bases and 3 bases, with 16 bases remaining between them. This chain's CDR3 is CASSTRWSGDYGYTF. The CDR3 DNA is TGTGCCAGCAGCACCCGGTGGTCTGGGGACTATGGCTACACCTTC.

The V call is TRBV9, the J call TRBJ2-6; D gene uncertain. With 0 bases removed from V and 0 bases from J, the gap between germline ends came to 4 bases. The germline V gene has CDR1 SGDLS and CDR2 YYNGEE. This CDR3 is 15 amino acids long. The CDR3 loop is CASSVALSGANVLTF. The CDR3 nucleotides read TGTGCCAGCAGCGTAGCTCTCTCTGGGGCCAACGTCCTGACTTTC.

The chain combines TRBV27 with TRBJ1-5; 7 bases line up with TRBD1. The CDR3 contains 14 residues. Germline trimming cut 5 bases from V and 3 bases from J; bases unmatched to any gene: 4. The germline V gene has CDR1 MNHEY and CDR2 SMNVEV (reference sequence). The CDR3 DNA follows: TGTGCCAGCAGTCCCGGACAGGCCAATCAGCCCCAGCATTTT. Amino acids: CASSPGQANQPQHF.

This clone was counted once. The chain links TRBV7-9 to TRBJ2-3; D possibly corresponds to TRBD2 (6 bases). The CDR3 extends over 17 amino acids. With 6 bases removed from V and 2 bases from J, the gap between germline ends came to 21 bases. Germline V gene lookup returns CDR1 SEHNR and CDR2 FQNEAQ (reference sequence). DNA of the CDR3: TGTGCCAGCAGGTGGGACTTAAAGGCCCAGGTCACAGATACGCAGTATTTT. Translated, it gives CASRWDLKAQVTDTQYF.

The V call is TRBV25-1, the J call TRBJ1-3; D unresolved. The CDR3 consists of 15 residues. Trimming shortened V by 3 bases and J by 0 bases, and 9 bases separated the two germline ends. The germline V gene encodes CDR1 MGHDK and CDR2 SYGVNS. The CDR3 sequence is CASSESSGSGNTIYF. The DNA of the CDR3 is TGTGCCAGCAGTGAGAGTTCGGGCTCTGGAAACACCATATATTTT. The full variable domain, its missing parts supplied by reference TRBV25-1 and TRBJ1-3, is EADIYQTPRYLVIGTGKKITLECSQTMGHDKMYWYQQDPGMELHLIHYSYGVNSTEKGDLSSESTVSRIRTEHFPLTLESARPSHTSQYLCASSESSGSGNTIYFGEGSWLTVV.

The V and J genes are TRBV29-1 and TRBJ1-1, with 10 bases identical to TRBD1. Trimming cost V 0 bases and J 4 bases; bases outside gene matches: 14. This CDR3 comprises 18 residues. Germline V gene data show CDR1 as SQVTM and CDR2 as ANQGSEA. The CDR3 here is CSVEDFVPDRGFSTEAFF. The CDR3 DNA follows: TGCAGCGTTGAAGACTTTGTTCCGGACAGGGGGTTCTCCACTGAAGCTTTCTTT.

The chain combines TRBV4-2 with TRBJ2-7; 9 nucleotides agree with TRBD1. From germline, CDR1 is LGHNA and CDR2 YNFKEQ. V shed 6 bases, J shed 2 bases, and the junction held 5 bases outside the gene matches. The CDR3 is 14 amino acids. CDR3 sequence (DNA): TGTGCCAGCAGATCCGGGACAGGGACCTACGAGCAGTACTTC. This codes for CASRSGTGTYEQYF.

The chain combines TRBV4-2 with TRBJ2-7; D may be TRBD1 or TRBD2 (5 bases each). With 4 bases removed from V and 2 bases from J, the gap between germline ends came to 12 bases. Germline V lookup: CDR1 LGHNA, CDR2 YNFKEQ. This CDR3 comprises 14 residues. In nucleotides, the CDR3 is TGTGCCAGCAGCCGGGGGACGGACGCCTACGAGCAGTACTTC. Its protein product is CASSRGTDAYEQYF.

This clone was observed a single time. This chain links TRBV14 with TRBJ2-2; 7 bases align to TRBD1. V trimming: 1 base; J trimming: 1 base; junction bases outside the gene matches: 6. CDR3 length: 17 amino acids. The germline gives CDR1 SGHDN, CDR2 FVKESK. CDR3: CASSQGQGRKNTGELFF. As DNA, the CDR3 is TGTGCCAGCAGCCAAGGACAGGGCCGGAAGAACACCGGGGAGCTGTTTTTT.

The CDR3 protein is CAWNKRASGWNTGELFF. The CDR3 bases are TGTGCCTGGAACAAACGAGCTAGCGGGTGGAACACCGGGGAGCTGTTTTTT. The V call is TRBV30, the J call TRBJ2-2, with 8 bases matching TRBD2. J was trimmed by 1 base and V by 4 bases; bases with no gene match: 11. Germline V gives CDR1 GTSNPN, CDR2 SVGIG (reference sequence). This CDR3 is 17 amino acids long. Looking up the rest from reference TRBV30 and TRBJ2-2 gives the full variable domain: SQTIHQWPATLVQPVGSPLSLECTVEGTSNPNLYWYRQAAGRGLQLLFYSVGIGQISSEVPQNLSASRPQDRQFILSSKKLLLSDSGFYLCAWNKRASGWNTGELFFGEGSRLTVL.